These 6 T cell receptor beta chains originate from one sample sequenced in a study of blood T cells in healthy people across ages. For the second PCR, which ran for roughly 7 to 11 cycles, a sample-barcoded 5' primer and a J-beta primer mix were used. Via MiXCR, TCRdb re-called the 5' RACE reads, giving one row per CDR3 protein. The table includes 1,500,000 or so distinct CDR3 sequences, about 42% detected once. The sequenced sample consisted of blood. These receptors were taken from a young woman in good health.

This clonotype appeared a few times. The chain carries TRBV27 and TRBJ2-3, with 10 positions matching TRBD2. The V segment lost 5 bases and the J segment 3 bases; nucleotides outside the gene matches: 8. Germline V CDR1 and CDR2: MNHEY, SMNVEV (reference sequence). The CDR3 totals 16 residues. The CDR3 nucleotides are TGTGCCAGCAGTCCAAATGGACTAGCGGTAACAGATACGCAGTATTTT. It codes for CASSPNGLAVTDTQYF.

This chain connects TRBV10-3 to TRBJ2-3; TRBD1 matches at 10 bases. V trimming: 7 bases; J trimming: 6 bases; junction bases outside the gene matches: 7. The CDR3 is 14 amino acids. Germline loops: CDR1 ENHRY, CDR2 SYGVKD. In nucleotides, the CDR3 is TGTGCCATCACCGCCGGGACAGGGGTGGATACGCAGTATTTT. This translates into CAITAGTGVDTQYF.

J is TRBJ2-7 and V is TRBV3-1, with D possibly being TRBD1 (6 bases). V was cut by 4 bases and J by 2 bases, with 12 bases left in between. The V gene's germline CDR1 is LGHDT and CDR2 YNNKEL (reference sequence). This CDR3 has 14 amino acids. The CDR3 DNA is TGTGCCAGCAGCCCCCGGGACACCCCCTACGAGCAGTACTTC. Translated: CASSPRDTPYEQYF.

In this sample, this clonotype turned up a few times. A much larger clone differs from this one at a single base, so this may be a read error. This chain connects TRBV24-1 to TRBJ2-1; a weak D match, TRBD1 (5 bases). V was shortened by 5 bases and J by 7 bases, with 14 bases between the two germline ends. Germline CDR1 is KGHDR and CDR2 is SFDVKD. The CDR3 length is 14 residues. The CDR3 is CATSVGHSLNEQFF. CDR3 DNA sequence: TGTGCCACCAGTGTCGGACATTCTTTGAATGAGCAGTTCTTC.

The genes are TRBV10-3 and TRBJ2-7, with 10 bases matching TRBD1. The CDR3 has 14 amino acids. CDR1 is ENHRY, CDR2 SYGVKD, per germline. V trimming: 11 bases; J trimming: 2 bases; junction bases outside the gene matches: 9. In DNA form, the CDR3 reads TGTGCCTCCAGGGGACAGGGGACCCCCTACGAGCAGTACTTC. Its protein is CASRGQGTPYEQYF.

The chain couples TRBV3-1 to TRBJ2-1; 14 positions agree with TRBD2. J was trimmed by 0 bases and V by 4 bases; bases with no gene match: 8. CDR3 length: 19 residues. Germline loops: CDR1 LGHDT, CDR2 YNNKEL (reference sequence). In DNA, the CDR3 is TGTGCCAGCAGCCTAAGGACTAGCGGGAGGTTGAACTCCTACAATGAGCAGTTCTTC. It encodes CASSLRTSGRLNSYNEQFF.